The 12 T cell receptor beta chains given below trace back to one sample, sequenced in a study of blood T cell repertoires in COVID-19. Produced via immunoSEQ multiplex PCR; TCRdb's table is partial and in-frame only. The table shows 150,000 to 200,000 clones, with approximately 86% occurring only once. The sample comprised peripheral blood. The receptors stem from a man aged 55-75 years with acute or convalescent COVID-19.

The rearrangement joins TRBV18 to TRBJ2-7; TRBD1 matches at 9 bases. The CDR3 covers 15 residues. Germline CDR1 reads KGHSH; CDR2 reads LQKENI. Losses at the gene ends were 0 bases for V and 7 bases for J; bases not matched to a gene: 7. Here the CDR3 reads CASSPPRRQGEEQYF. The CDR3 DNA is TGTGCCAGCTCACCACCACGAAGACAGGGGGAAGAGCAGTACTTC.

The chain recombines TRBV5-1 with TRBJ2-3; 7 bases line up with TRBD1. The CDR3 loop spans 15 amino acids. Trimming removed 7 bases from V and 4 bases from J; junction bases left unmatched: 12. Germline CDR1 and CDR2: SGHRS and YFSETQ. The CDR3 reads CASLQTGTTSDTQYF. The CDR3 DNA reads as TGCGCCAGCTTACAGACAGGGACCACATCAGATACGCAGTATTTT.

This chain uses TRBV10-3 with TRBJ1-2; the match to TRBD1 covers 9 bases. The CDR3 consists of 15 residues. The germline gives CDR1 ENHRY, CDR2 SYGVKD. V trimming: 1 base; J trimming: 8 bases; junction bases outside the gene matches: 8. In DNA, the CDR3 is TGTGCCATCAGTGAGTTAAGGGGACAGGGTGGCGGCTACACCTTC. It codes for CAISELRGQGGGYTF.

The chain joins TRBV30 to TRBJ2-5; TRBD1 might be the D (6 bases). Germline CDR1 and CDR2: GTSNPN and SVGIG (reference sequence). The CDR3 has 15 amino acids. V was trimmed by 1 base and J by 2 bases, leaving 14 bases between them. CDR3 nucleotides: TGTGCCTGGAGTGAAGGACAGACGAGACAAGAGACCCAGTACTTC. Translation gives CAWSEGQTRQETQYF. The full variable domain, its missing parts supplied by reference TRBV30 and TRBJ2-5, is SQTIHQWPATLVQPVGSPLSLECTVEGTSNPNLYWYRQAAGRGLQLLFYSVGIGQISSEVPQNLSASRPQDRQFILSSKKLLLSDSGFYLCAWSEGQTRQETQYFGPGTRLLVL.

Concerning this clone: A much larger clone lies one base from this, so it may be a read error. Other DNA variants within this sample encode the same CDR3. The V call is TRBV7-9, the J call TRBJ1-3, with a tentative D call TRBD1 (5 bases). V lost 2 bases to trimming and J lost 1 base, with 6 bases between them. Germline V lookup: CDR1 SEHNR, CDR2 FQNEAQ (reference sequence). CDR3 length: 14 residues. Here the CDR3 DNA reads TGTGCCAGCAGCTTAAGGGGTTCTGGAAACACCATATATTTT. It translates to CASSLRGSGNTIYF.

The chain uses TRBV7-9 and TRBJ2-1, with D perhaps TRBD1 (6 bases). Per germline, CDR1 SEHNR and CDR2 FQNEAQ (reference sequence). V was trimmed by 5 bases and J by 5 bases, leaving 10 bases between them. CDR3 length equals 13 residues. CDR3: CASSRTGNNEQFF. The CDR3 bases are TGTGCCAGCAGCCGTACAGGGAACAATGAGCAGTTCTTC.

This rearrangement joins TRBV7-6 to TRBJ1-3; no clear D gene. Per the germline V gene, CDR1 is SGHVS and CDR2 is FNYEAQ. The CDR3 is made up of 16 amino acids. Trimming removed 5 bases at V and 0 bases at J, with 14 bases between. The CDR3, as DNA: TGTGCCAGCAGCCCCACCTTTGGGAGCTCTGGAAACACCATATATTTT. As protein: CASSPTFGSSGNTIYF. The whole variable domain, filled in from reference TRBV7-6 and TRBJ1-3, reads GAGVSQSPRYKVTKRGQDVALRCDPISGHVSLYWYRQALGQGPEFLTYFNYEAQQDKSGLPNDRFSAERPEGSISTLTIQRTEQRDSAMYRCASSPTFGSSGNTIYFGEGSWLTVV.

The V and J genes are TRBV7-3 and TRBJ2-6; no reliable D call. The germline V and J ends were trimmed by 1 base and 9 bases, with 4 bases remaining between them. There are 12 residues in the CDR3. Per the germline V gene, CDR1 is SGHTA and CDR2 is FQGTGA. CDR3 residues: CASSLNSNVLTF. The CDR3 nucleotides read TGTGCCAGCAGCTTAAACAGCAACGTCCTGACTTTC. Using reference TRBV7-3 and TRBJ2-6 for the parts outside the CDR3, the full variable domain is GAGVSQTPSNKVTEKGKYVELRCDPISGHTALYWYRQSLGQGPEFLIYFQGTGAADDSGLPNDRFFAVRPEGSVSTLKIQRTERGDSAVYLCASSLNSNVLTFGAGSRLTVL.

The CDR3 bases are TGTGCCATCGGGGGACAGGCTAACACTGAAGCTTTCTTT. Translation: CAIGGQANTEAFF. V usage is TRBV10-3 and J usage is TRBJ1-1, with TRBD1 matching over 8 bases. Trimming removed 8 bases from V and 2 bases from J; junction bases left unmatched: 4. The CDR3 runs to 13 residues. Germline CDR1 is ENHRY and CDR2 is SYGVKD.

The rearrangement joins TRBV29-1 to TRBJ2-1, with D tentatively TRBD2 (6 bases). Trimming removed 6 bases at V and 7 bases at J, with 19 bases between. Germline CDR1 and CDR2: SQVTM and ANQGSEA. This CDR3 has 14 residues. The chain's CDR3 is CSVLFLGAGNEQFF. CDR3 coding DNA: TGCAGCGTCCTCTTTCTTGGGGCGGGGAATGAGCAGTTCTTC.

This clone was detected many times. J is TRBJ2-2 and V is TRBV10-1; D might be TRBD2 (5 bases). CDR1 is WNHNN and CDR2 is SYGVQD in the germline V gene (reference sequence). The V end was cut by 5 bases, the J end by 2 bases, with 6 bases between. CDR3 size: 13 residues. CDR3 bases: TGCGCCAGCAGTCGGGAAAACACCGGGGAGCTGTTTTTT. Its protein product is CASSRENTGELFF.

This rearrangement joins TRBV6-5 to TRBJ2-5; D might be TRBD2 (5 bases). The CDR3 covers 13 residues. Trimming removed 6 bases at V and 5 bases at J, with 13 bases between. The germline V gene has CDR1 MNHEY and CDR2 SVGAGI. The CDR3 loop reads CASSRTTRETQYF. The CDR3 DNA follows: TGTGCCAGCAGCCGGACCACTAGGGAGACCCAGTACTTC.